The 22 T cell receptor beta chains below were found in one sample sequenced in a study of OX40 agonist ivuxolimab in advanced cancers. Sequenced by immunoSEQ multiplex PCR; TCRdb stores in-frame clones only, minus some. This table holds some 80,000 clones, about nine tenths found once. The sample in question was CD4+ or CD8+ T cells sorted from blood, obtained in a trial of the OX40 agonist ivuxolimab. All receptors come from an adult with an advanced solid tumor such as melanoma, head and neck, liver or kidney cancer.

CDR3 coding DNA: TGCGCCAGCAGCCAAGCCCCTAGCGGGGGGGTCAATGAGCAGTTCTTC. This translates into CASSQAPSGGVNEQFF. This chain joins TRBV4-1 and TRBJ2-1, with 12 nucleotides matching TRBD2. With V trimmed by 1 base and J by 6 bases, 4 bases remained unmatched. Germline CDR1 and CDR2: MGHRA and YSYEKL. The CDR3 spans 16 residues.

In DNA form, the CDR3 reads TGTGCCAGCAGGGAGACAGGGGAAGAGACCCAGTACTTC. Its protein product is CASRETGEETQYF. V and J are TRBV6-6 and TRBJ2-5; TRBD1 matches at 8 bases. Germline assignment: CDR1 MNHNY and CDR2 SVGAGI (reference sequence). The CDR3 consists of 13 residues. V was pared by 6 bases and J by 3 bases, with 3 bases of the junction left unmatched.

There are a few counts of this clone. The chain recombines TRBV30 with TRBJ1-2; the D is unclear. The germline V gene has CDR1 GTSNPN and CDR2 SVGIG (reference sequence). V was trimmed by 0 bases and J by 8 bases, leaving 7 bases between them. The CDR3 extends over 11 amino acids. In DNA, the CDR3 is TGTGCCTGGAGTGTACGATGGGGCTACACCTTC. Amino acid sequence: CAWSVRWGYTF.

The CDR3 region is CAWTGISYEQYF. The CDR3 nucleotides read TGTGCCTGGACAGGGATCTCCTACGAGCAGTACTTC. The rearrangement links TRBV30 to TRBJ2-7, with a weak D call TRBD1 (5 bases). The germline V gene encodes CDR1 GTSNPN and CDR2 SVGIG (reference sequence). With 4 bases removed from V and 0 bases from J, the gap between germline ends came to 7 bases. This CDR3 spans 12 amino acids.

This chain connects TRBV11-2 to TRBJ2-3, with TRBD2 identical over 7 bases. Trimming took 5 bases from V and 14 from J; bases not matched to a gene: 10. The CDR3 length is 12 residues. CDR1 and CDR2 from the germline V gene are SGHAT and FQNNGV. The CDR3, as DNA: TGTGCCAGCAGCCCCGGGGGGACTCGACCGTATTTT. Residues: CASSPGGTRPYF.

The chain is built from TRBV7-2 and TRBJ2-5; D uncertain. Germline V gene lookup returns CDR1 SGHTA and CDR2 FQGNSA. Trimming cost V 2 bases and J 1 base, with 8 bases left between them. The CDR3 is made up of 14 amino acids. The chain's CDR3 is CASSLRRIQETQYF. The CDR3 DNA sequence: TGTGCCAGCAGCTTACGACGGATCCAAGAGACCCAGTACTTC.

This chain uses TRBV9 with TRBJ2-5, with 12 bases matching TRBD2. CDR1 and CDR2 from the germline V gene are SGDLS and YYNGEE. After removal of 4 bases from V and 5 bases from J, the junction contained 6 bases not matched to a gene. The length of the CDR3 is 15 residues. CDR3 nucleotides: TGTGCCAGCAGCACTAGACTAGCGGGAGTGGAGACCCAGTACTTC. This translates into CASSTRLAGVETQYF.

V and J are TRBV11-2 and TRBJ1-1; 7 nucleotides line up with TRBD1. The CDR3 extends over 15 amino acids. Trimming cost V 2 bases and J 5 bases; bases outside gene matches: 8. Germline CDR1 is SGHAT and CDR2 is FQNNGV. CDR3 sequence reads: CASSLSHRGGTEAFF. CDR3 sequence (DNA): TGTGCCAGCAGCTTAAGCCACAGGGGAGGAACTGAAGCTTTCTTT.

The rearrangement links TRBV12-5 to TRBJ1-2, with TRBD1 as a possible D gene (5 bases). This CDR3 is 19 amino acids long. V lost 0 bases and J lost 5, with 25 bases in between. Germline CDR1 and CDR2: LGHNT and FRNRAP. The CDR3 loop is CASGLVLLTEVKGVYGYTF. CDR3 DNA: TGTGCTAGTGGTTTGGTACTTTTAACGGAGGTTAAAGGGGTTTATGGCTACACCTTC.

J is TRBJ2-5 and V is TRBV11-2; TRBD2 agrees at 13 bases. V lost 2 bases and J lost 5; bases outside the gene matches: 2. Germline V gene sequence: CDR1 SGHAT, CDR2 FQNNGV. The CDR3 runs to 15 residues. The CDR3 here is CASSLQTSGRETQYF. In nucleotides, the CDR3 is TGTGCCAGCAGCTTACAGACTAGCGGGAGGGAGACCCAGTACTTC.

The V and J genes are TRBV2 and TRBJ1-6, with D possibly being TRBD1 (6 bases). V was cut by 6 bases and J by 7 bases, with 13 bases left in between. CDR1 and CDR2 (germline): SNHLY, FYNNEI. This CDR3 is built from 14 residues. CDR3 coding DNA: TGTGCCAGCAGGGCGGCCGGACAGAATTCACCCCTCCACTTT. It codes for CASRAAGQNSPLHF.

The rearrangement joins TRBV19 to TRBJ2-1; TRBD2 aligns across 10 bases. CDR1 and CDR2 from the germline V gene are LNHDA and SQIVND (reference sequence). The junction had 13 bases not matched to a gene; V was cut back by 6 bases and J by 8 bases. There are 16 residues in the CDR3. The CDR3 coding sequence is TGTGCCAGTAGCCCCTGGGGGCTAGCGGGAGAGCATGAGCAGTTCTTC. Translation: CASSPWGLAGEHEQFF.

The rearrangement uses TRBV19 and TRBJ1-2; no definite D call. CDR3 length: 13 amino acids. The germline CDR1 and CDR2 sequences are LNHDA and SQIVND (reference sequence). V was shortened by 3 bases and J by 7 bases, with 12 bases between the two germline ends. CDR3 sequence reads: CASSIMGVGGYTF. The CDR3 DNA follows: TGTGCCAGTAGTATCATGGGAGTTGGTGGCTACACCTTC.

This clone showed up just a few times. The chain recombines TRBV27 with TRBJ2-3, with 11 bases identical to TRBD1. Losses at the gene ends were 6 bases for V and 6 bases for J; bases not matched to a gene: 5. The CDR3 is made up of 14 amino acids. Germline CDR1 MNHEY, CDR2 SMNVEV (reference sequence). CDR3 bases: TGTGCCAGCAGGTGGGGACAGGGGGGGGATACGCAGTATTTT. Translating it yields CASRWGQGGDTQYF.

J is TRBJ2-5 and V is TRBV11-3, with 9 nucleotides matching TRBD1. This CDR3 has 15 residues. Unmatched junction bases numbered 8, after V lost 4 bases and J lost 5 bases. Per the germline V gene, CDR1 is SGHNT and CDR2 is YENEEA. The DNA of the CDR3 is TGTGCCAGCAGCTCGGGACAGGGCCCGAGGGAGACCCAGTACTTC. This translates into CASSSGQGPRETQYF.

The CDR3 sequence is CASSDRGRNTEAFF. CDR3 bases: TGTGCCAGCAGTGACAGGGGGCGTAACACTGAAGCTTTCTTT. This rearrangement joins TRBV2 to TRBJ1-1; 8 bases line up with TRBD1. The CDR3 is 14 residues long. Germline-derived CDR1 and CDR2 are SNHLY and FYNNEI. Trimming removed 3 bases from V and 2 bases from J; junction bases left unmatched: 2.

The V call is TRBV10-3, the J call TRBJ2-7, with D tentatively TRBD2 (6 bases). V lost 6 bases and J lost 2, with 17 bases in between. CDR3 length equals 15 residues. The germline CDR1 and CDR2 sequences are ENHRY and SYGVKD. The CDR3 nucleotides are TGTGCCATCAGGGTCGTTAAGGGACTGGCCTACGAGCAGTACTTC. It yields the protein CAIRVVKGLAYEQYF.

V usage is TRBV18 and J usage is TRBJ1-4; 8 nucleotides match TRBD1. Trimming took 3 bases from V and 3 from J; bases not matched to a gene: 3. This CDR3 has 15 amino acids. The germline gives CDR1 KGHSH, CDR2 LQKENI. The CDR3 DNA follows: TGTGCCAGCTCACCCTGGACAGGGCCTAATGAAAAACTGTTTTTT. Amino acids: CASSPWTGPNEKLFF.

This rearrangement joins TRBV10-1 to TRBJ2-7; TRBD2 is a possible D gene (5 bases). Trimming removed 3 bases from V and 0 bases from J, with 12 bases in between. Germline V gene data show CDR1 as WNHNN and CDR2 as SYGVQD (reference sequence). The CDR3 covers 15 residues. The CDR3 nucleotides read TGCGCCAGCAGTGAAGTGGACTTTCCCTCCTACGAGCAGTACTTC. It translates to CASSEVDFPSYEQYF.

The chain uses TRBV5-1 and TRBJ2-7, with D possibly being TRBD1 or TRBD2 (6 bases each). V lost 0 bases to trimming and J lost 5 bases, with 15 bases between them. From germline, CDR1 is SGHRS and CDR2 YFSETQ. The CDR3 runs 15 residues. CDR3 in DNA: TGCGCCAGCAGCTTGGGTCCCTTCGGGGGCCACGAGCAGTACTTC. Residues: CASSLGPFGGHEQYF. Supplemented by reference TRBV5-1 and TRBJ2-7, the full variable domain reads KAGVTQTPRYLIKTRGQQVTLSCSPISGHRSVSWYQQTPGQGLQFLFEYFSETQRNKGNFPGRFSGRQFSNSRSEMNVSTLELGDSALYLCASSLGPFGGHEQYFGPGTRLTVT.

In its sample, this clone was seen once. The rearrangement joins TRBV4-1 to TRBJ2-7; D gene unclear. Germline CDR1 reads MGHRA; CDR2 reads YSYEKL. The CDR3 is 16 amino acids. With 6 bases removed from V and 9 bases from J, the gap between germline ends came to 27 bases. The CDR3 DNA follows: TGCGCCAGCAGTCAGCCCCTTCGGTGGGTTGCTTCTGGGCAGTACTTC. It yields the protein CASSQPLRWVASGQYF.

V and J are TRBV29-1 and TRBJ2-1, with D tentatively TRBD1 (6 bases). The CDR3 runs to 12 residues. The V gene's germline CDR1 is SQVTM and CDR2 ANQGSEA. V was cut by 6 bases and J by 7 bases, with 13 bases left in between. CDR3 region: CSVPGTNNEQFF. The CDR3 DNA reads TGCAGCGTCCCTGGGACAAATAATGAGCAGTTCTTC.